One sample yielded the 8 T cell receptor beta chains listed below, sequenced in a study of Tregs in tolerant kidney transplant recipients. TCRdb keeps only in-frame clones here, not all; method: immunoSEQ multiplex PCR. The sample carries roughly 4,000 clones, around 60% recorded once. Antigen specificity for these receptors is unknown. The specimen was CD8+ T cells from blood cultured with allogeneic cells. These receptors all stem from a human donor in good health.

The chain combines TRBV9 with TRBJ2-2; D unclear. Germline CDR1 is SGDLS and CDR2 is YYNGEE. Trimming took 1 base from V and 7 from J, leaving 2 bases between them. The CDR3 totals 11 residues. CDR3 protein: CASSVSGELFF. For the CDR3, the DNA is TGTGCCAGCAGCGTAAGCGGGGAGCTGTTTTTT.

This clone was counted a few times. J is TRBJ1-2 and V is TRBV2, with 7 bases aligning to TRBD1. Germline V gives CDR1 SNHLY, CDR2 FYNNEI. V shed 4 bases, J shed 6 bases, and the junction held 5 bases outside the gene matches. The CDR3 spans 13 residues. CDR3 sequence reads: CASSVGQGDGYTF. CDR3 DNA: TGTGCCAGCAGTGTAGGGCAGGGGGATGGCTACACCTTC. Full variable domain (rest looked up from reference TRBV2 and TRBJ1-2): EPEVTQTPSHQVTQMGQEVILRCVPISNHLYFYWYRQILGQKVEFLVSFYNNEISEKSEIFDDQFSVERPDGSNFTLKIRSTKLEDSAMYFCASSVGQGDGYTFGSGTRLTVV.

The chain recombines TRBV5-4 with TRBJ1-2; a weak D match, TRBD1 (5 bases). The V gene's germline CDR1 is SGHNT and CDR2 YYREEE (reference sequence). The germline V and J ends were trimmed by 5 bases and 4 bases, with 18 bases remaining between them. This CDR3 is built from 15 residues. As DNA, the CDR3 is TGTGCCAGCAGTTGGTTAAAGGGGCAGAGCTATGGCTACACCTTC. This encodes CASSWLKGQSYGYTF.

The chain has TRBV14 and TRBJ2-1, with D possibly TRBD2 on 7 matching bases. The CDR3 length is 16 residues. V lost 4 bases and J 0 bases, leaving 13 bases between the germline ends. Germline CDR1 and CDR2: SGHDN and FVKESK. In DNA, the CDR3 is TGTGCCAGCAGCCGGGAGGGGGGCTACTCCTACAATGAGCAGTTCTTC. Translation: CASSREGGYSYNEQFF.

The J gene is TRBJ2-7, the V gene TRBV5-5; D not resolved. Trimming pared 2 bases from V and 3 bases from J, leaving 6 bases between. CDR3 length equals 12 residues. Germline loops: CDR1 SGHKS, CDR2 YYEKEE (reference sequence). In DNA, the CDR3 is TGTGCCAGCAGCTTTGGCGGCTACGAGCAGTACTTC. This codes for CASSFGGYEQYF.

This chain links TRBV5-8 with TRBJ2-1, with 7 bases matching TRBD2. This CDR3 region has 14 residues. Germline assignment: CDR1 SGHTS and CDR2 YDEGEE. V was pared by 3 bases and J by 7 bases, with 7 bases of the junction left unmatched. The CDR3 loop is CASSSGREGNEQFF. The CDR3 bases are TGTGCCAGCAGCTCCGGTAGGGAGGGAAATGAGCAGTTCTTC.

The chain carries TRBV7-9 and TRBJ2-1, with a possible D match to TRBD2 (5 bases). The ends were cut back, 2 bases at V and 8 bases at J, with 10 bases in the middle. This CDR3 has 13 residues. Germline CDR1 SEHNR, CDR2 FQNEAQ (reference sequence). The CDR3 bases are TGTGCCAGCAGCTTAAATTCAGCGGATGAGCAGTTCTTC. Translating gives CASSLNSADEQFF.

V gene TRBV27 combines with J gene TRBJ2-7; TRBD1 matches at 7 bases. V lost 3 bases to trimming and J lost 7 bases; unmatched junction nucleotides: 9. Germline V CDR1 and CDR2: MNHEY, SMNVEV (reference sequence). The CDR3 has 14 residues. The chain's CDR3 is CASSFIGGAGEQYF. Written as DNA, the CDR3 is TGTGCCAGCAGTTTTATAGGGGGCGCGGGTGAGCAGTACTTC.